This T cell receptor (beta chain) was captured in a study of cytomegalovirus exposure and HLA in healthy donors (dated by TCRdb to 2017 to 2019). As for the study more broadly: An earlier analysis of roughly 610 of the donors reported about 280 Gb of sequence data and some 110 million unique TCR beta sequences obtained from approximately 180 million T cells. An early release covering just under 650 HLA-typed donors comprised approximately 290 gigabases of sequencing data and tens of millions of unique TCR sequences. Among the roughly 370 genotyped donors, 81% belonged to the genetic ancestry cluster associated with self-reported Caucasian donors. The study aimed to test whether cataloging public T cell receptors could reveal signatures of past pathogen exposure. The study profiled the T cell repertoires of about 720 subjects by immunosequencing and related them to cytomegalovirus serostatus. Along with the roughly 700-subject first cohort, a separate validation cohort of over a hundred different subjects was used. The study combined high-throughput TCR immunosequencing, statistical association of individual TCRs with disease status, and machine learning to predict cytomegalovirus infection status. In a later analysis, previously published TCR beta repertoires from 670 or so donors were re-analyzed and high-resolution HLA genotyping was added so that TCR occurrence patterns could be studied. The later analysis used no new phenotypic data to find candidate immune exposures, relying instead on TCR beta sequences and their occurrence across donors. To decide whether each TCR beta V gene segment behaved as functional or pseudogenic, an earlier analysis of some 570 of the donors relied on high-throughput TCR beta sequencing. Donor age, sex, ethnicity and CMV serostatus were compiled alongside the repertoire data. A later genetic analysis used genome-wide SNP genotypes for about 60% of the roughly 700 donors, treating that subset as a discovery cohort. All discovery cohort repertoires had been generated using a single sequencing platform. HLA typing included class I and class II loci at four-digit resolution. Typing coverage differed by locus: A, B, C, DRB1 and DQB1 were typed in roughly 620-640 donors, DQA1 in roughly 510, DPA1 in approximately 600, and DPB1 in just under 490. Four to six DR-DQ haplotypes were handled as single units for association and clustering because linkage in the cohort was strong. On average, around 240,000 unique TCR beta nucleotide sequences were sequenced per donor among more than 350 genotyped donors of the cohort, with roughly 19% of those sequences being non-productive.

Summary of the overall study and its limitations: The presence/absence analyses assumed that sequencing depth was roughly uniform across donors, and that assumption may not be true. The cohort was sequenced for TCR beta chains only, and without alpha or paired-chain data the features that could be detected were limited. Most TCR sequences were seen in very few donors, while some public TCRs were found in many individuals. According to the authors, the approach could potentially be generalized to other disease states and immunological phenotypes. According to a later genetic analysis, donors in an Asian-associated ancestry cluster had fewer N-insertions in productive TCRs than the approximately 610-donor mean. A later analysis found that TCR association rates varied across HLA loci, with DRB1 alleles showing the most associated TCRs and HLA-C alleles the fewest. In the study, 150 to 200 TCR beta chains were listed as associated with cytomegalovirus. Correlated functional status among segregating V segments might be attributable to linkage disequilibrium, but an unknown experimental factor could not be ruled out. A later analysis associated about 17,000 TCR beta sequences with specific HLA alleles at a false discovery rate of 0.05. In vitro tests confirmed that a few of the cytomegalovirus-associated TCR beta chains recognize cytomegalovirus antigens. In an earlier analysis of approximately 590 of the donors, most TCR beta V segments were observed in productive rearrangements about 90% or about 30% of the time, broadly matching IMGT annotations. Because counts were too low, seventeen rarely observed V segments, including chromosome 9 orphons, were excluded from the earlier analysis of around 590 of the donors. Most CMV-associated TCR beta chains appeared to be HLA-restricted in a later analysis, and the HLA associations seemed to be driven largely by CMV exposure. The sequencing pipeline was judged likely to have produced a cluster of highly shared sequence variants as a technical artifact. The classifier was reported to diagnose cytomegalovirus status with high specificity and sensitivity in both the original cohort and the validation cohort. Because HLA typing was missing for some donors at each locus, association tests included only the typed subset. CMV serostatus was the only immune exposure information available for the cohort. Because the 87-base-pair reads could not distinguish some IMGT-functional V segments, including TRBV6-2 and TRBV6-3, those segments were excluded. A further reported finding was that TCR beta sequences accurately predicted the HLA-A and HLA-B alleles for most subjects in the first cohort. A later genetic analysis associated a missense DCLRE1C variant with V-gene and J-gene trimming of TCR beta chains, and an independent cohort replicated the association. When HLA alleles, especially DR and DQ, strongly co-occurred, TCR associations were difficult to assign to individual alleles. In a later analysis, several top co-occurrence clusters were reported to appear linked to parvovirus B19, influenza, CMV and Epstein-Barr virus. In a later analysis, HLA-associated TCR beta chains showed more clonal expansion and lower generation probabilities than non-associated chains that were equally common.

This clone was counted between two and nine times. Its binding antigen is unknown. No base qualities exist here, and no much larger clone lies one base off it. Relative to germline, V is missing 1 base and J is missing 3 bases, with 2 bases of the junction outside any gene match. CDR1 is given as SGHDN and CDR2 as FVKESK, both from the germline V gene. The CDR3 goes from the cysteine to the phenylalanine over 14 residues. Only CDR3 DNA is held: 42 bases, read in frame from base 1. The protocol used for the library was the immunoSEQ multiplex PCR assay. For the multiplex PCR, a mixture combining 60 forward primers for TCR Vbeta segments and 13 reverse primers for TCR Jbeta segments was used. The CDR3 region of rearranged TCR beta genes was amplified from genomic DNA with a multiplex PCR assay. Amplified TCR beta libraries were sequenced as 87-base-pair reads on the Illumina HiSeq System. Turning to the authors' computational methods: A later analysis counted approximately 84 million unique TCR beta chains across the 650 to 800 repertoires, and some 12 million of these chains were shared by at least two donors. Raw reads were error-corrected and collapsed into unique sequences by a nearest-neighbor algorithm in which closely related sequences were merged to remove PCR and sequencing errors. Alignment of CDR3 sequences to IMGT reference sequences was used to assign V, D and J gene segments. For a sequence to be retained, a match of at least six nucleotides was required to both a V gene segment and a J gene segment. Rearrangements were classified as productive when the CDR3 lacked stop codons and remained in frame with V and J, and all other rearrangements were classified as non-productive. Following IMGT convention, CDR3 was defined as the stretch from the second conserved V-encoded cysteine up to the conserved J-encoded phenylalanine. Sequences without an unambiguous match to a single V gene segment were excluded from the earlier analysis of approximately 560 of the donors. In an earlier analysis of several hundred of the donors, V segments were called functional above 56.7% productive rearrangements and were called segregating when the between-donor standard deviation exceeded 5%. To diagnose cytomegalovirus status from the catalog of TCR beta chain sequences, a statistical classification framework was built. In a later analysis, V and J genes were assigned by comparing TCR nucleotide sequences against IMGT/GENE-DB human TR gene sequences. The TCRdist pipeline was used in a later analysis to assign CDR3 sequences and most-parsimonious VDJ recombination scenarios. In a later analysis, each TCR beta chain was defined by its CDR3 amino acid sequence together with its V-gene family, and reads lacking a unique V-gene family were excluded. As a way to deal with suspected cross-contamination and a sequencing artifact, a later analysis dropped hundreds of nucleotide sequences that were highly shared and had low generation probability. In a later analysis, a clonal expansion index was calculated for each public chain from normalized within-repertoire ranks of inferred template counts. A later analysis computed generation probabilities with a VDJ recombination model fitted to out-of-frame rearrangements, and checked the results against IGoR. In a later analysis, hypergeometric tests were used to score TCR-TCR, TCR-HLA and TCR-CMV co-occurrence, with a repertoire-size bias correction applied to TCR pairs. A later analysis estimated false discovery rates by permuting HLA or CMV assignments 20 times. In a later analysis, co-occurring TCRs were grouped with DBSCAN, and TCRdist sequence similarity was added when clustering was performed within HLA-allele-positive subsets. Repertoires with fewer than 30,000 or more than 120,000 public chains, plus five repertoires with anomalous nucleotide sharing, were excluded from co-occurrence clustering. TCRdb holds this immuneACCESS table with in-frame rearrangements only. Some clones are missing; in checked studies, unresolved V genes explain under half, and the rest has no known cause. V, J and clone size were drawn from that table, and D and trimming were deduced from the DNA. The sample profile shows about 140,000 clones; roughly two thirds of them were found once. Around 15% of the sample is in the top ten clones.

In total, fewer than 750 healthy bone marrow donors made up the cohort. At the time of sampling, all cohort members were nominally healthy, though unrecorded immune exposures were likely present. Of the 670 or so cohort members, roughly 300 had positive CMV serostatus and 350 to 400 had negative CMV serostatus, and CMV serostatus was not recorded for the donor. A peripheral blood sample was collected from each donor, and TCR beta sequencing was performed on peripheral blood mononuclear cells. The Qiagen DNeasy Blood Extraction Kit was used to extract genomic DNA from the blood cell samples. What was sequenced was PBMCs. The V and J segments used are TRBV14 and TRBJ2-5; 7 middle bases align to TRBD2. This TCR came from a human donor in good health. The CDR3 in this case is CASSQVLAEETQYF. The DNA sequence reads TGTGCCAGCAGCCAAGTTCTAGCGGAAGAGACCCAGTACTTC. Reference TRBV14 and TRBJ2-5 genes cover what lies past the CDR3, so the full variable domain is EAGVTQFPSHSVIEKGQTVTLRCDPISGHDNLYWYRRVMGKEIKFLLHFVKESKQDESGMPNNRFLAERTGGTYSTLKVQPAELEDSGVYFCASSQVLAEETQYFGPGTRLLVL.